This TCR beta chain was documented in a study of shared clonotypes between healthy human individuals. Libraries were prepared by immunoSEQ multiplex PCR; TCRdb keeps only in-frame clonotypes and omits some of them. Among some 490,000 clones listed, about 84% were seen once. Trimming pared 3 bases from V and 4 bases from J, leaving 9 bases between. Germline lookup yields CDR1 SGHTA and CDR2 FQGNSA. There are 13 residues in the CDR3. This sequence originates from a woman in her thirties or forties in good health. Some clones in this sample may be carry-over from other donors' samples. The chain recombines TRBV7-2 with TRBJ1-2; D is unclear. Sequencing was performed on PBMCs. CDR3 sequence reads: CASSFWESYGYTF. The DNA for the CDR3 is TGTGCCAGCAGCTTTTGGGAGAGCTATGGCTACACCTTC.